The T cell receptor beta chain under discussion was sequenced for a study of blood T cell repertoires in COVID-19. Study at large: COVID-19 samples, acute and convalescent, were from the United States, Italy and Spain. PBMCs, B-cell-depleted T cells, or T cells were the source of the cDNA or gDNA that made up the material.

As processed by the authors: Cell counts per sample came from amplifying reference gene primers. Clones were sequenced by immunoSEQ multiplex PCR, and TCRdb holds only the in-frame ones, with some missing. V, J and clone size are taken as reported in that table, and D and trimming were inferred from the DNA itself. The sample carries fewer than 250,000 clones, around 84% recorded once. This clone was counted only a few times. The TCR was taken from a man aged 40-50 years with acute or convalescent COVID-19. The sample comprised peripheral blood.

The CDR3 sequence is CSVGQGANTEAFF. The CDR3 bases are TGCAGCGTTGGGCAAGGGGCCAACACTGAAGCTTTCTTT. The chain joins TRBV29-1 to TRBJ1-1; tentatively, D is TRBD1 (5 bases). CDR1 is SQVTM, CDR2 ANQGSEA, per germline. The CDR3 sequence is 13 residues long. The V and J ends lost 4 bases and 2 bases respectively, with 11 bases between them.